The following is a T cell receptor beta chain sequence with its context. Trimming shortened V by 7 bases and J by 8 bases, and 14 bases separated the two germline ends. Germline V gives CDR1 MNHEY, CDR2 SVGAGI. The CDR3 is 12 amino acids. The data originate from a study of blood T cell repertoires in COVID-19. Study-wide background: Sites in the United States, Italy and Spain provided acute and convalescent COVID-19 samples. From T cells, B-cell-depleted T cells, or PBMCs came the material, which was cDNA or gDNA.

The data were produced by immunoSEQ multiplex PCR, yet TCRdb's version contains in-frame clones alone and is incomplete. The sample holds approximately 130,000 clones, around three quarters seen once. The chain employs TRBV6-5 and TRBJ1-2, with a possible D match to TRBD1 (5 bases). Sequencing was performed on peripheral blood. This sequence originates from a human donor in a cohort sampled during active COVID-19. CDR3 in DNA: TGTGCCAGCACCTCCCCGGAGGGGGGCTACACCTTC. This gives the protein CASTSPEGGYTF.